What follows is one TCR beta chain and its context. This entry belongs to a study of blood T cell repertoires in COVID-19. Clones were sequenced by immunoSEQ multiplex PCR, and TCRdb holds only the in-frame ones, with some missing. This sample carries almost 400,000 clones, approximately 87% of them seen once, and the ten largest clones take around 0.97%. Sequenced sample: PBMCs or T cells enriched from blood (not recorded which). The receptor was derived from a woman aged 25-40 years with acute COVID-19.

This chain's CDR3 is CATSGVRRDRGQRDTQYF. Written as DNA, the CDR3 is TGTGCCACCAGTGGCGTCCGGAGGGACAGGGGGCAAAGGGATACGCAGTATTTT. V gene TRBV24-1 combines with J gene TRBJ2-3; 12 bases agree with TRBD1. Trimming removed 5 bases from V and 6 bases from J; junction bases left unmatched: 14. Germline lookup yields CDR1 KGHDR and CDR2 SFDVKD. The CDR3 runs 18 residues.